This TCR beta chain emerged from a study of T cells in Graves' hyperthyroidism and ophthalmopathy. Amplification of TCR beta CDR3 regions was performed using RNA transcripts as template. Researchers ran a first-round RT-PCR on the TCR CDR3 using the HTBI primer set. Via MiXCR, TCRdb re-called the multiplex PCR reads, giving one row per CDR3 protein. Here the sample spans approximately 640,000 distinct CDR3 sequences, 15% to 20% being singletons. Patients having uncontrolled infection, another autoimmune disease, pregnancy or lactation were not included. The study, taken as a whole, reports: The majority of expanded thyroid clonotypes above 0.001 also appeared in blood. The model forecast ophthalmopathy, anticipating it by a median roughly 6 months before onset.

This clonotype was found a few times. The antigen remains unidentified. The CDR3 is 13 amino acids. Trimming removed 4 bases at V and 3 bases at J, with 9 bases between. Per the germline V gene, CDR1 is MNHNS and CDR2 is SASEGT. Sequenced material: blood. This sequence was found in a man aged 50-59 years with Graves' hyperthyroidism. The gene calls are TRBV6-1 and TRBJ1-2; no definite D call. The chain's CDR3 is CASSAPGYYGYTF. CDR3 nucleotides: TGTGCCAGCAGTGCGCCGGGGTACTATGGCTACACCTTC.